This TCR beta chain came from a study of cytomegalovirus exposure and HLA in healthy donors. The PCR used 60 Vbeta and 13 Jbeta primers. Sequencing used immunoSEQ multiplex PCR; TCRdb keeps in-frame clones, though not all of them. In the table there are some 170,000 clones, about four fifths of which are singletons. The germline V gene encodes CDR1 SGHDT and CDR2 YYEEEE. The CDR3 has 13 residues. V was clipped by 1 base and J by 0 bases, with 4 bases between them. The TCR comes from a girl aged 5-17 years in good health and CMV-seropositive. Sequencing was performed on PBMCs. This chain uses TRBV5-6 with TRBJ1-1; D not resolved. For the CDR3, the DNA is TGTGCCAGCAGCTTGCATTTGAACACTGAAGCTTTCTTT. Its translation is CASSLHLNTEAFF.